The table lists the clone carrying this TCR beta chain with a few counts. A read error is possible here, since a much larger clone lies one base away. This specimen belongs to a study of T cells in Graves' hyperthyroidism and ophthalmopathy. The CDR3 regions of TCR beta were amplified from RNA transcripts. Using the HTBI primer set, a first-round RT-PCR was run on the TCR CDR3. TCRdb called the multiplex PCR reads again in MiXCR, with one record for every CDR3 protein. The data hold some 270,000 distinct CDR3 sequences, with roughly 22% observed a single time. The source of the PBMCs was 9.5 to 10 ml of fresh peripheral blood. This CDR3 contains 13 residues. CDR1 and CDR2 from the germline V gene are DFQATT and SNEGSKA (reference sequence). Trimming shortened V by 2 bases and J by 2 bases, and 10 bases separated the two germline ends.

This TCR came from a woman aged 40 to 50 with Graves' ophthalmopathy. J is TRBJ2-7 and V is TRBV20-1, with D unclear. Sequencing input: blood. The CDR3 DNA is TGCAGTGCTAGATCGGTCGTCCCCTACGAGCAGTACTTC. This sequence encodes CSARSVVPYEQYF.